Listed below are T cell receptor beta chains from one sample, sequenced in a study of T cells in Graves' hyperthyroidism and ophthalmopathy. TCRdb analysed the multiplex PCR reads with MiXCR anew, one entry per CDR3 protein. The top ten hold around 60% of the sample, which has hundreds of thousands of distinct CDR3 sequences, roughly 22% seen once. The sequenced sample consisted of blood. These receptor sequences come from a man aged 30 to 45 with Graves' ophthalmopathy. Each CDR3 is given with its conserved first and last residue. D genes are given only for firm matches. Size values are once, few and many counts, or a class for expanded clones, and some rows have none.

cdr3_nt: TGCAGCGTCCTCTCCGGGACTTCCTACGAGCAGTACTTC; cdr3_aa: CSVLSGTSYEQYF; clone_size: once; v_call: TRBV29-1; d_call: -; j_call: TRBJ2-7
cdr3_nt: TGTGCCAGCACCACCCAGTGGGGGACAGCAAACACTGAAGCTTTCTTT; cdr3_aa: CASTTQWGTANTEAFF; clone_size: many; v_call: TRBV3-1; d_call: TRBD1; j_call: TRBJ1-1
cdr3_nt: TGCAGCGTTGAACGGGGGGACTACGAGCAGTACTTC; cdr3_aa: CSVERGDYEQYF; clone_size: -; v_call: TRBV29-1; d_call: TRBD2; j_call: TRBJ2-7
cdr3_nt: TGTGCCTTGGAGGACAGTCTCAATCAGCCCCAGCATTTT; cdr3_aa: CALEDSLNQPQHF; clone_size: -; v_call: TRBV24-1; d_call: -; j_call: TRBJ1-5
cdr3_nt: TGCGCCAGCAGCGAGACTAGCGGGAGTCACGAGCAGTACTTC; cdr3_aa: CASSETSGSHEQYF; clone_size: many; v_call: TRBV5-1; d_call: TRBD2; j_call: TRBJ2-7
cdr3_nt: TGCAGTGCTAGAGGCGGATACAATGAGCAGTTCTTC; cdr3_aa: CSARGGYNEQFF; clone_size: -; v_call: TRBV20-1; d_call: -; j_call: TRBJ2-1
cdr3_nt: TGCAGTGCTAGCGCGACTAGCGGGATAAACTCCTACAATGAGCAGTTCTTC; cdr3_aa: CSASATSGINSYNEQFF; clone_size: few; v_call: TRBV20-1; d_call: TRBD2; j_call: TRBJ2-1
cdr3_nt: TGTGCCAGCAGTTTAGTAGCTTGGCAGGGGTCCCAAGAGACCCAGTACTTC; cdr3_aa: CASSLVAWQGSQETQYF; clone_size: few; v_call: TRBV28; d_call: -; j_call: TRBJ2-5
cdr3_nt: TGTGCCAGCAGTTACTCGTCCGGTGGCGGGGAGCTGTTTTTT; cdr3_aa: CASSYSSGGGELFF; clone_size: few; v_call: TRBV6-5; d_call: -; j_call: TRBJ2-2
cdr3_nt: TGTGCCAGCAGTCCCACCCCAGGGGGCGCAGCCGGGGAGCTGTTTTTT; cdr3_aa: CASSPTPGGAAGELFF; clone_size: -; v_call: TRBV12-3/TRBV12-4; d_call: TRBD1; j_call: TRBJ2-2
cdr3_nt: TGTGCCAGCAGCTTGCATGTCTCTTCTGGAAACACCATATATTTT; cdr3_aa: CASSLHVSSGNTIYF; clone_size: few; v_call: TRBV7-9; d_call: -; j_call: TRBJ1-3
cdr3_nt: TGTGCCAGCAGCGTAGTTAACGGACCTAACTATGGCTACACCTTC; cdr3_aa: CASSVVNGPNYGYTF; clone_size: -; v_call: TRBV9; d_call: -; j_call: TRBJ1-2
cdr3_nt: TGCGCCAGCAGCCCCCGTGGGGCTGAAAAGGGGTATGGCTACACCTTC; cdr3_aa: CASSPRGAEKGYGYTF; clone_size: few; v_call: TRBV5-1; d_call: -; j_call: TRBJ1-2
cdr3_nt: TGTGCCAGCAGTAGTCTAACAGGTTCGTACAATGAGCAGTTCTTC; cdr3_aa: CASSSLTGSYNEQFF; clone_size: many; v_call: TRBV28; d_call: -; j_call: TRBJ2-1
cdr3_nt: TGTGCCAGCAGACATACTGACAGGAATCAGCCCCAGCATTTT; cdr3_aa: CASRHTDRNQPQHF; clone_size: -; v_call: TRBV6-1; d_call: -; j_call: TRBJ1-5
cdr3_nt: TGTGCCAGCAGCTTGGCGTCACCCGGCCCATATGGCTACACCTTC; cdr3_aa: CASSLASPGPYGYTF; clone_size: few; v_call: TRBV5-8; d_call: -; j_call: TRBJ1-2
cdr3_nt: TGTGCCAGCAGTTCGCCTCCTGTCTACGAGCAGTACTTC; cdr3_aa: CASSSPPVYEQYF; clone_size: -; v_call: TRBV27; d_call: -; j_call: TRBJ2-7
cdr3_nt: TGTGCCAGCAGCTTAGGCCTCCAGCGGGACTATACGCAGTATTTT; cdr3_aa: CASSLGLQRDYTQYF; clone_size: few; v_call: TRBV7-8; d_call: TRBD2; j_call: TRBJ2-3
cdr3_nt: TGTGCCAGCAGTGAGAGTCGGGCACAGGTGGATACGCAGTATTTT; cdr3_aa: CASSESRAQVDTQYF; clone_size: many; v_call: TRBV2; d_call: -; j_call: TRBJ2-3
cdr3_nt: TGTGCCAGCAGTCCCGGGACAGGGGGCGCAGATAATTCACCCCTCCACTTT; cdr3_aa: CASSPGTGGADNSPLHF; clone_size: -; v_call: TRBV6-1; d_call: TRBD1; j_call: TRBJ1-6
cdr3_nt: TGTGCCACCAGCAGAGAACTAGCGGGAGGGCCAAAATACAATGAGCAGTTCTTC; cdr3_aa: CATSRELAGGPKYNEQFF; clone_size: -; v_call: TRBV15; d_call: TRBD2; j_call: TRBJ2-1
cdr3_nt: TGTGCCAGCGGAAGAGATAGCAATCAGCCCCAGCATTTT; cdr3_aa: CASGRDSNQPQHF; clone_size: -; v_call: TRBV2; d_call: -; j_call: TRBJ1-5
cdr3_nt: TGTGCCAGCAGCTCGGGCGTCCACGAGCAGTACTTC; cdr3_aa: CASSSGVHEQYF; clone_size: -; v_call: TRBV7-9; d_call: -; j_call: TRBJ2-7
cdr3_nt: TGCGCCAGCAGCTTGGGGTCTATAGGGACTAGCGGGAGTCGTGGAATGTTCGAGCAGTACTTC; cdr3_aa: CASSLGSIGTSGSRGMFEQYF; clone_size: -; v_call: TRBV5-1; d_call: TRBD2; j_call: TRBJ2-7
cdr3_nt: TGTGCCAGCAGACTGGACAGGAACACTGAAGCTTTCTTT; cdr3_aa: CASRLDRNTEAFF; clone_size: many; v_call: TRBV3-1; d_call: -; j_call: TRBJ1-1
cdr3_nt: TGTGCCAGCAGTGGGCAGGGACGGGCGGGTTCACCCCTCCACTTT; cdr3_aa: CASSGQGRAGSPLHF; clone_size: -; v_call: TRBV27; d_call: -; j_call: TRBJ1-6
cdr3_nt: TGCAGTGCTAGTTTACTAGCGGGAGGGCCAGTATACGAGCAGTACTTC; cdr3_aa: CSASLLAGGPVYEQYF; clone_size: many; v_call: TRBV20-1; d_call: TRBD2; j_call: TRBJ2-7
cdr3_nt: TGTGCCAGCGTATACGGTTATACGCAGTATTTT; cdr3_aa: CASVYGYTQYF; clone_size: few; v_call: TRBV27; d_call: -; j_call: TRBJ2-3
cdr3_nt: TGTGCCAGCAGCCAAGATAGCTCCTACTCTGGAAACACCATATATTTT; cdr3_aa: CASSQDSSYSGNTIYF; clone_size: many; v_call: TRBV3-1; d_call: -; j_call: TRBJ1-3
cdr3_nt: TGTGCCAGCAGCGTAGGGGGAGGGACGAGCACAGATACGCAGTATTTT; cdr3_aa: CASSVGGGTSTDTQYF; clone_size: -; v_call: TRBV9; d_call: TRBD2; j_call: TRBJ2-3
cdr3_nt: TGTGCCAGCAGCCCAAGGAGCGGGAGGGCCCGCGGGGAGCTGTTTTTT; cdr3_aa: CASSPRSGRARGELFF; clone_size: -; v_call: TRBV7-3; d_call: TRBD2; j_call: TRBJ2-2
cdr3_nt: TGCAGTGCTAGGACCGGGACTGCCGCCGGGGAGCTGTTTTTT; cdr3_aa: CSARTGTAAGELFF; clone_size: -; v_call: TRBV20-1; d_call: -; j_call: TRBJ2-2
cdr3_nt: TGTGCCAGCAGCCTTCCGGGACTAGCGGGAGCGGTGCCTATCGGCACAGATACGCAGTATTTT; cdr3_aa: CASSLPGLAGAVPIGTDTQYF; clone_size: -; v_call: TRBV7-2; d_call: TRBD2; j_call: TRBJ2-3
cdr3_nt: TGTGCCACCCGGGGGGAAAAACTGTTTTTT; cdr3_aa: CATRGEKLFF; clone_size: few; v_call: TRBV2; d_call: -; j_call: TRBJ1-4
cdr3_nt: TGCGCCAGCAGCTTGGTAGACACAGTTCCCGAGCAGTACTTC; cdr3_aa: CASSLVDTVPEQYF; clone_size: many; v_call: TRBV5-1; d_call: -; j_call: TRBJ2-7
cdr3_nt: TGTGCCAGCAGCGGAAAAGGCTGGGACTATGGCTACACCTTC; cdr3_aa: CASSGKGWDYGYTF; clone_size: many; v_call: TRBV9; d_call: -; j_call: TRBJ1-2
cdr3_nt: TGTGCCAGCAGCATACACGCACCCCTCCACTTT; cdr3_aa: CASSIHAPLHF; clone_size: few; v_call: TRBV7-3; d_call: -; j_call: TRBJ1-6
cdr3_nt: TGTGCCAGTAGCCGGACAGCCGTACAGGACAATGAGCAGTTCTTC; cdr3_aa: CASSRTAVQDNEQFF; clone_size: few; v_call: TRBV11-1; d_call: -; j_call: TRBJ2-1
cdr3_nt: TGTGCCAGCAGTGAAACTAGCGGGAGATCTATCTCCTACAATGAGCAGTTCTTC; cdr3_aa: CASSETSGRSISYNEQFF; clone_size: -; v_call: TRBV25-1; d_call: TRBD2; j_call: TRBJ2-1
cdr3_nt: TGTGCCAGCAGCTTGCAGGTGCAGACGTTAGTCAATGAGCAGTTCTTC; cdr3_aa: CASSLQVQTLVNEQFF; clone_size: -; v_call: TRBV7-8; d_call: -; j_call: TRBJ2-1
cdr3_nt: TGTGCCAGCAGTGAGATACAGGGGCCGCAAGAGACCCAGTACTTC; cdr3_aa: CASSEIQGPQETQYF; clone_size: -; v_call: TRBV6-1; d_call: TRBD1; j_call: TRBJ2-5
cdr3_nt: TGTGCCAGCAGCGTCGGAGCGGACGCAGATACGCAGTATTTT; cdr3_aa: CASSVGADADTQYF; clone_size: -; v_call: TRBV9; d_call: -; j_call: TRBJ2-3
cdr3_nt: TGTGCCAGCAGTCTTTCCGGGACAGATAGCAATCAGCCCCAGCATTTT; cdr3_aa: CASSLSGTDSNQPQHF; clone_size: -; v_call: TRBV28; d_call: TRBD1; j_call: TRBJ1-5
cdr3_nt: TGTGCCAGCAGCTTAGGATGGCAGGGAGGGCCCGGGGAGCTGTTTTTT; cdr3_aa: CASSLGWQGGPGELFF; clone_size: few; v_call: TRBV7-3; d_call: TRBD2; j_call: TRBJ2-2
cdr3_nt: TGTGCCAGCTCACCTTCGGGGAAGAGGGTATACAATGAGCAGTTCTTC; cdr3_aa: CASSPSGKRVYNEQFF; clone_size: few; v_call: TRBV18; d_call: -; j_call: TRBJ2-1
cdr3_nt: TGCGCCAGCAGCTTAGCAGAGAAGACCCAGTACTTC; cdr3_aa: CASSLAEKTQYF; clone_size: -; v_call: TRBV5-1; d_call: -; j_call: TRBJ2-5
cdr3_nt: TGTGCCAGCAGCATCAGAGGGGGGCAGAACACCGGGGAGCTGTTTTTT; cdr3_aa: CASSIRGGQNTGELFF; clone_size: -; v_call: TRBV7-6; d_call: -; j_call: TRBJ2-2